The next 23 T cell receptor beta chains were all read from a single sample in a study of shared clonotypes between healthy human individuals (dated by TCRdb to about 2020). Libraries were built with the immunoSEQ multiplex PCR assay. As stored in TCRdb, this immuneACCESS dataset retains in-frame rearrangements with V and J assigned. A fraction of the clones does not appear; measured against another copy, unresolved V genes explain less than half of the discrepancy, and the remainder lacks a known reason. Present in this sample are about 730,000 clones, approximately 72% of which were seen just once. The ten largest account for roughly 1.8% of the sample. The specimen sequenced was memory CD4+ T cells sorted from blood. Reading the label with the study, this specimen's cell subset or site is: CD45RA-negative fraction. These receptors were collected from a woman in her 30s in good health.

This chain links TRBV19 with TRBJ2-2; 9 nucleotides line up with TRBD2. The CDR3 is made up of 15 amino acids. The junction had 9 bases not matched to a gene; V was cut back by 7 bases and J by 6 bases. In germline, CDR1 is LNHDA, CDR2 SQIVND (reference sequence). CDR3 DNA sequence: TGTGCCAGTACCTCAGGACTAGCGACGGCCGGGGAGCTGTTTTTT. This gives the protein CASTSGLATAGELFF.

In its sample, this clone was seen a few times. J is TRBJ2-7 and V is TRBV28, with D unresolved. Germline V gene lookup returns CDR1 MDHEN and CDR2 SYDVKM. The ends were cut back, 6 bases at V and 7 bases at J, with 28 bases in the middle. The CDR3 is 17 residues long. CDR3 loop: CASSPPPTVSHPTEQYF. CDR3 bases: TGTGCCAGCAGCCCCCCCCCTACGGTTAGCCATCCTACGGAGCAGTACTTC.

CDR3 sequence reads: CASSEGVANTEAFF. CDR3 DNA sequence: TGTGCCAGCAGTGAGGGGGTAGCGAACACTGAAGCTTTCTTT. The chain recombines TRBV7-9 with TRBJ1-1, with D maybe TRBD1 (6 bases). The CDR3 has 14 amino acids. Per the germline V gene, CDR1 is SEHNR and CDR2 is FQNEAQ (reference sequence). V shed 6 bases and J shed 1 base, with 12 bases lying between them. The full variable domain, completed using reference TRBV7-9 and TRBJ1-1, is DTGVSQNPRHKITKRGQNVTFRCDPISEHNRLYWYRQTLGQGPEFLTYFQNEAQLEKSRLLSDRFSAERPKGSFSTLEIQRTEQGDSAMYLCASSEGVANTEAFFGQGTRLTVV.

V and J are TRBV5-1 and TRBJ2-7; D may be TRBD1 (7 bases). Trimming cost V 3 bases and J 2 bases, with 18 bases left between them. The CDR3 sequence is 16 residues long. Germline CDR1 and CDR2: SGHRS and YFSETQ. The CDR3 sequence is CASSSPWEDRTYEQYF. CDR3 nucleotides: TGCGCCAGCAGCTCGCCTTGGGAGGACAGGACCTACGAGCAGTACTTC.

The CDR3 spells CASSLAGSGEETQYF. For the CDR3, the DNA is TGCGCCAGCAGCTTGGCCGGCAGCGGTGAAGAGACCCAGTACTTC. The rearrangement joins TRBV5-1 to TRBJ2-5; possibly TRBD2 for D (5 bases). V lost 0 bases and J 3 bases, leaving 12 bases between the germline ends. Germline CDR1 and CDR2: SGHRS and YFSETQ. CDR3 length equals 15 residues. Supplemented by reference TRBV5-1 and TRBJ2-5, the full variable domain reads KAGVTQTPRYLIKTRGQQVTLSCSPISGHRSVSWYQQTPGQGLQFLFEYFSETQRNKGNFPGRFSGRQFSNSRSEMNVSTLELGDSALYLCASSLAGSGEETQYFGPGTRLLVL.

The CDR3 loop is CASSQDHGTRFSNQPQHF. The CDR3 DNA reads TGCGCCAGCAGCCAAGATCACGGGACCCGTTTTAGCAATCAGCCCCAGCATTTT. The rearrangement uses TRBV4-1 and TRBJ1-5; D perhaps matches TRBD1 (5 bases). V lost 0 bases to trimming and J lost 0 bases, with 15 bases between them. From germline, CDR1 is MGHRA and CDR2 YSYEKL. The CDR3 loop spans 18 amino acids.

The rearrangement uses TRBV11-1 and TRBJ2-5; TRBD2 matches at 7 bases. The germline V gene encodes CDR1 SGHAT and CDR2 FQDESV (reference sequence). The CDR3 spans 14 residues. The ends lost 1 base at V and 5 bases at J; junction bases unmatched: 4. This CDR3 is CASSLGTSSETQYF. The CDR3 region has the DNA TGTGCCAGCAGCTTAGGGACTAGTAGTGAGACCCAGTACTTC.

This chain uses TRBV5-4 with TRBJ1-2, with 7 positions matching TRBD1. The CDR3 sequence is 13 residues long. Trimming removed 4 bases from V and 6 bases from J; junction bases left unmatched: 6. The germline V gene encodes CDR1 SGHNT and CDR2 YYREEE (reference sequence). CDR3 sequence reads: CASSPQGGNGYTF. Here the CDR3 DNA reads TGTGCCAGCAGCCCTCAGGGGGGGAATGGCTACACCTTC.

The CDR3 sequence: CASSPRCSRSYEQYF. For the CDR3, the DNA is TGTGCCAGCAGCCCGCGGTGCAGTAGGTCCTACGAGCAGTACTTC. The chain carries TRBV21-1 and TRBJ2-7; TRBD2 is the table's D call and was not checked against the DNA. TRBV21-1 is classified as a pseudogene. CDR3 length equals 15 residues.

The V and J genes are TRBV5-5 and TRBJ2-3; 14 nucleotides agree with TRBD2. J lost 0 bases, V lost 3 bases, and 3 bases had no gene match. The CDR3 length is 17 residues. Germline V CDR1 and CDR2: SGHKS, YYEKEE (reference sequence). CDR3 in DNA: TGTGCCAGCAGCTCCCGACTAGCGGGAGGGAGCACAGATACGCAGTATTTT. It yields the protein CASSSRLAGGSTDTQYF. Complete variable domain (other parts from reference TRBV5-5 and TRBJ2-3): DAGVTQSPTHLIKTRGQQVTLRCSPISGHKSVSWYQQVLGQGPQFIFQYYEKEERGRGNFPDRFSARQFPNYSSELNVNALLLGDSALYLCASSSRLAGGSTDTQYFGPGTRLTVL.

The V gene is TRBV11-3, the J gene TRBJ2-3, with D perhaps matching TRBD1 (5 bases). Looked up from germline, CDR1 is SGHNT and CDR2 is YENEEA. This CDR3 is 14 amino acids long. Trimming pared 4 bases from V and 5 bases from J, leaving 13 bases between. The CDR3 region has the DNA TGTGCCAGCAGCTCAGGGCTTCAGGGAGATACGCAGTATTTT. It is translated as CASSSGLQGDTQYF.

The chain is built from TRBV6-5 and TRBJ1-4; a possible D gene is TRBD1 (6 bases). Germline CDR1 reads MNHEY; CDR2 reads SVGAGI. Trimming took off 7 bases at V and 7 bases at J, with 19 bases between the two ends. This CDR3 comprises 15 residues. Here the CDR3 DNA reads TGTGCCAGCAAGACAGGTTCGGCGAGTGGTGAAAAACTGTTTTTT. This sequence encodes CASKTGSASGEKLFF.

The rearrangement uses TRBV5-1 and TRBJ1-1, with D maybe TRBD1 (5 bases). Trimming removed 2 bases from V and 5 bases from J, with 13 bases in between. This CDR3 contains 14 residues. In germline, CDR1 is SGHRS, CDR2 YFSETQ. CDR3: CASSFQGGITEAFF. The CDR3 nucleotides read TGCGCCAGCAGCTTCCAGGGTGGGATTACTGAAGCTTTCTTT.

The chain employs TRBV11-3 and TRBJ1-5, with D hard to call. CDR1 and CDR2 (germline): SGHNT, YENEEA. The CDR3 runs to 15 residues. The V and J ends lost 5 bases and 3 bases respectively, with 14 bases between them. In DNA, the CDR3 is TGTGCCAGCAGCACGGACGCTCTTTCCAATCAGCCCCAGCATTTT. Residues: CASSTDALSNQPQHF.

The chain is built from TRBV5-1 and TRBJ2-3; D gene unclear. Deletions cut 4 bases from V and 1 base from J, with 10 bases between. Germline V gives CDR1 SGHRS, CDR2 YFSETQ. The CDR3 contains 14 residues. CDR3 in DNA: TGCGCCAGCAGCCCAGGAGTGGGCACAGATACGCAGTATTTT. This gives the protein CASSPGVGTDTQYF.

In regard to this clone: In the same sample, other DNA sequences code for this CDR3. The chain combines TRBV7-9 with TRBJ2-2; no firm D call. Trimming pared 0 bases from V and 6 bases from J, leaving 2 bases between. The CDR3 runs to 12 residues. The germline V gene encodes CDR1 SEHNR and CDR2 FQNEAQ (reference sequence). This CDR3 is CASSLAAGELFF. CDR3 coding DNA: TGTGCCAGCAGCTTAGCGGCCGGGGAGCTGTTTTTT.

This sequence joins TRBV18 and TRBJ2-1; D not resolved. The CDR3 covers 14 residues. In germline, CDR1 is KGHSH, CDR2 LQKENI. V dropped 3 bases and J dropped 4 bases, with 10 bases sitting between them. The CDR3 here is CASSPQTTYNEQFF. The CDR3 nucleotides are TGTGCCAGCTCACCCCAGACAACGTACAATGAGCAGTTCTTC.

The CDR3 DNA is TGTGCCAGCAGTCCCATCGGGACTAGCGGAGCATACGAGCAGTACTTC. As protein: CASSPIGTSGAYEQYF. V is TRBV27 and J is TRBJ2-7; 11 nucleotides align to TRBD2. Germline V lookup: CDR1 MNHEY, CDR2 SMNVEV (reference sequence). With V trimmed by 5 bases and J by 4 bases, 10 bases remained unmatched. The CDR3 length is 16 residues.

The gene calls are TRBV6-5 and TRBJ1-1, with 7 bases that match TRBD1. The CDR3 sequence is 16 residues long. CDR1 and CDR2 (germline): MNHEY, SVGAGI. J was trimmed by 6 bases and V by 2 bases; bases with no gene match: 12. The CDR3 coding sequence is TGTGCCAGCAGTTACAGGAGAGGTAGACAGGGAGCTGAAGCTTTCTTT. It is translated as CASSYRRGRQGAEAFF.

This sequence joins TRBV18 and TRBJ2-1; TRBD1 or TRBD2 may be the D gene (5 bases each). Germline V gene data show CDR1 as KGHSH and CDR2 as LQKENI. The CDR3 loop spans 18 amino acids. The V and J ends lost 3 bases and 8 bases respectively, with 26 bases between them. CDR3 in DNA: TGTGCCAGCTCACCCTCCTTAGTGGGACCAGACAAACAATATGAGCAGTTCTTC. This encodes CASSPSLVGPDKQYEQFF. Filled out from reference TRBV18 and TRBJ2-1, the complete variable domain reads NAGVMQNPRHLVRRRGQEARLRCSPMKGHSHVYWYRQLPEEGLKFMVYLQKENIIDESGMPKERFSAEFPKEGPSILRIQQVVRGDSAAYFCASSPSLVGPDKQYEQFFGPGTRLTVL.

This clone was seen only once. The gene calls are TRBV11-2 and TRBJ2-7, with TRBD1 as a possible D gene (6 bases). Germline CDR1 reads SGHAT; CDR2 reads FQNNGV. The V and J ends lost 5 bases and 6 bases respectively, with 14 bases between them. The CDR3 has 13 amino acids. Here the CDR3 reads CASSASRDTEQYF. CDR3 nucleotide sequence: TGTGCCAGCAGCGCAAGTCGGGACACCGAGCAGTACTTC.

The chain carries TRBV7-6 and TRBJ2-3, with D possibly TRBD1 on 6 matching bases. Germline V gene sequence: CDR1 SGHVS, CDR2 FNYEAQ. The CDR3 runs to 15 residues. Trimming cost V 5 bases and J 0 bases, with 12 bases left between them. CDR3: CASSPNRASTDTQYF. Here the CDR3 DNA reads TGTGCCAGCAGCCCGAACAGGGCCAGCACAGATACGCAGTATTTT.

This rearrangement joins TRBV9 to TRBJ2-2; D remains unclear. Trimming removed 0 bases from V and 0 bases from J, with 9 bases in between. In germline, CDR1 is SGDLS, CDR2 YYNGEE. CDR3 length: 16 amino acids. CDR3 in amino acids: CASSVVMGTNTGELFF. In nucleotides, the CDR3 is TGTGCCAGCAGCGTAGTCATGGGAACGAACACCGGGGAGCTGTTTTTT.